The present TCR beta chain was sequenced within a study of memory CD4+ T cells and cytomegalovirus serostatus. This clone occurred a few times. Single viable CD3+CD4+CD8-CD45RO+ cells were sorted as the memory CD4+ T cells. The protocol was immunoSEQ multiplex PCR, while the TCRdb copy is restricted to in-frame clones and leaves out a portion. The sample shows about 56,000 clones, 70% to 85% of them seen only once. The length of the CDR3 is 17 residues. The junction had 12 bases not matched to a gene; V was cut back by 2 bases and J by 6 bases. Germline V lookup: CDR1 SGHTA, CDR2 FQGNSA. Material for sequencing was memory CD4+ T cells from blood. The chain is built from TRBV7-2 and TRBJ2-1; 8 bases agree with TRBD2. The TCR originated in an adult in good health and CMV-seropositive. CDR3 sequence: CASSLTAGAPIRNEQFF. DNA for the CDR3: TGTGCCAGCAGCTTAACAGCGGGAGCCCCCATTCGCAATGAGCAGTTCTTC.